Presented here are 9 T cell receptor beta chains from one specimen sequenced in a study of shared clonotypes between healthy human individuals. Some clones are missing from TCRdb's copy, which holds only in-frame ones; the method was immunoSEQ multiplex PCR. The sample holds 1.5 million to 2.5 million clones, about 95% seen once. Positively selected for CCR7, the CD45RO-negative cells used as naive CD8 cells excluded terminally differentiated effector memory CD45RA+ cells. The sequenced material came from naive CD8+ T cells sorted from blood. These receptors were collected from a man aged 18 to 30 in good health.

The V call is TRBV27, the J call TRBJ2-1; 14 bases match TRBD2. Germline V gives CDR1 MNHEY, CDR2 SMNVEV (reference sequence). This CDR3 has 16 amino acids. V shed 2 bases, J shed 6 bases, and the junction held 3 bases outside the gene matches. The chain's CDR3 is CASSLTGTSGSNEQFF. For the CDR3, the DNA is TGTGCCAGCAGTTTAACCGGGACTAGCGGGAGCAATGAGCAGTTCTTC.

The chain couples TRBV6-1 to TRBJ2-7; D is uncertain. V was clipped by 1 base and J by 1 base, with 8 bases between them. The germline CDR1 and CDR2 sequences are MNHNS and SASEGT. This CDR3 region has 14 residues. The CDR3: CASSEVVGSYEQYF. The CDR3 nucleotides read TGTGCCAGCAGTGAAGTGGTTGGGTCCTACGAGCAGTACTTC.

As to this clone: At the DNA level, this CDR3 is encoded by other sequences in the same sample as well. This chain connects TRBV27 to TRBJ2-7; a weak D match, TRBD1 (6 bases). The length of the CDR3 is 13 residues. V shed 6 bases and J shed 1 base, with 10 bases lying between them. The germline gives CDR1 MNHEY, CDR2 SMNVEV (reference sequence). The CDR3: CASSSGQSYEQYF. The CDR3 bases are TGTGCCAGCAGCTCAGGACAGTCCTACGAGCAGTACTTC.

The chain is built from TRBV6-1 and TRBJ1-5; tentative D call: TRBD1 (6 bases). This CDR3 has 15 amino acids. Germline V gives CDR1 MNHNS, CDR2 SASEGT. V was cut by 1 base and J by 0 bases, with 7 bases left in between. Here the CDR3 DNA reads TGTGCCAGCAGTGAAGGGACAGATAGCAATCAGCCCCAGCATTTT. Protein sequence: CASSEGTDSNQPQHF.

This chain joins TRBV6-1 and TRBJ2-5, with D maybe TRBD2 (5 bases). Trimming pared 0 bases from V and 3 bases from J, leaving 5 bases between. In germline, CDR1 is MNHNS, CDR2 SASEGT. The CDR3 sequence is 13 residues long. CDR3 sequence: CASSEAREETQYF. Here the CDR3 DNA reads TGTGCCAGCAGTGAAGCGAGGGAAGAGACCCAGTACTTC.

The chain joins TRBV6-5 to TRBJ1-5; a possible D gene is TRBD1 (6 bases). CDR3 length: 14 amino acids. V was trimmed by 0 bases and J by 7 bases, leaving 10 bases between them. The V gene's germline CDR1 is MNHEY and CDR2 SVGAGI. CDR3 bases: TGTGCCAGCAGTTACTCGACAGGTCTACAGCCCCAGCATTTT. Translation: CASSYSTGLQPQHF.

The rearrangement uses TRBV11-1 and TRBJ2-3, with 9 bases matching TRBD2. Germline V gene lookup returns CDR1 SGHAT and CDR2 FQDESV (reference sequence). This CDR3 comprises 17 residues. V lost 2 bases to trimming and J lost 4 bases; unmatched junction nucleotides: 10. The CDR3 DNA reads TGTGCCAGCAGCTTACGTAATGCGGGGGGGCCCCCAGATACGCAGTATTTT. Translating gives CASSLRNAGGPPDTQYF.

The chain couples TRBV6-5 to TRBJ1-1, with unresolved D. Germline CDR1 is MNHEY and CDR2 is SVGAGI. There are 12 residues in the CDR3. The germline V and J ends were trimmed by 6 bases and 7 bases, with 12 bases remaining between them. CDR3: CASSRHPDEAFF. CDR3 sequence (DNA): TGTGCCAGCAGCCGCCACCCCGATGAAGCTTTCTTT.

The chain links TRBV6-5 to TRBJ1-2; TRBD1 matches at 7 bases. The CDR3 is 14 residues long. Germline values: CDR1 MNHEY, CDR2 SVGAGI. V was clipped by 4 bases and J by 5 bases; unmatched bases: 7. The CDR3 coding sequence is TGTGCCAGCAGTTCGGGGACAGCCAAATATGGCTACACCTTC. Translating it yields CASSSGTAKYGYTF.